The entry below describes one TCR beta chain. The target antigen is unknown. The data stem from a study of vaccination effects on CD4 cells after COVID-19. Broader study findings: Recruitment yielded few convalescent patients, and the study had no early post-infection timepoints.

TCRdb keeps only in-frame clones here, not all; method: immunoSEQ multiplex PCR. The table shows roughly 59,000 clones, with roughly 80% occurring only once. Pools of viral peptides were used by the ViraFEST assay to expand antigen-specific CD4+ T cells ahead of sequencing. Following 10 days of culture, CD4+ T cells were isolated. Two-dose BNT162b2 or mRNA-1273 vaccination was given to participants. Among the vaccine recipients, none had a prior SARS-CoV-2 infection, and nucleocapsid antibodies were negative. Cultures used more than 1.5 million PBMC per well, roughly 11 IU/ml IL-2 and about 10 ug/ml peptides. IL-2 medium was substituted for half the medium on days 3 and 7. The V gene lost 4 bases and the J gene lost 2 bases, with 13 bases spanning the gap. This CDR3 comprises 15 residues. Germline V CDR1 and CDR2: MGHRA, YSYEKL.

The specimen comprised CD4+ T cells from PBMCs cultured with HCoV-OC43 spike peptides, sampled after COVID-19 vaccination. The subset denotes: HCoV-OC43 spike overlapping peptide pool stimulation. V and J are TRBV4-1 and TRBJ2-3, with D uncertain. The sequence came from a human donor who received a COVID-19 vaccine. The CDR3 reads CASSPLGVITDTQYF. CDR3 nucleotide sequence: TGCGCCAGCAGCCCCCTTGGGGTAATCACAGATACGCAGTATTTT.